This TCR beta chain was sequenced during a study of T cells in Graves' hyperthyroidism and ophthalmopathy. Study-level background: Peripheral blood was secured at the point of initial diagnosis, before any treatment. The study, taken as a whole, reports: Most clonotypes that expanded in the thyroid above 0.001 also showed up in blood.

This CDR3 has 13 amino acids. Deletions cut 8 bases from V and 7 bases from J, with 18 bases between. This clonotype was seen ten or more times. Its specificity is not known. TCR beta CDR3 sequences were amplified from RNA transcripts. The HTBI primer set drove a first-round RT-PCR of the TCR CDR3. TCRdb processed the multiplex PCR reads anew with MiXCR; each CDR3 protein has one entry. The table has around 580,000 distinct CDR3 sequences, 15% to 20% seen once. The sequencing input was blood. V is TRBV12-3 or TRBV12-4 and J is TRBJ2-7; D is ambiguous. The receptor's source is a young woman with Graves' hyperthyroidism. The chain's CDR3 is CASVRSPVGEQYF. As DNA, the CDR3 is TGTGCCAGCGTCCGCTCCCCGGTGGGAGAGCAGTACTTC.